The T cell receptor (beta chain) described here comes from a study of cytomegalovirus exposure and HLA in healthy donors. The PCR ran on 60 Vbeta and 13 Jbeta primers. The assay was immunoSEQ multiplex PCR, and TCRdb's table has in-frame clones only and misses some. The repertoire holds about 170,000 clones, with around 80% as singletons. Germline CDR1 reads MGHDK; CDR2 reads SYGVNS. This CDR3 region has 15 residues. V was pared by 4 bases and J by 3 bases, with 12 bases between. In the case of this clone: As yet, its antigen is unknown.

Study outcomes and limitations: CMV antigen specificity was confirmed in vitro for a few CMV-associated chains. It was reportedly the case that the classifier diagnosed cytomegalovirus status with high specificity and sensitivity. Earlier results showed most TCR beta V segments being productive about 87% or about 30% of the time. The study listed about 150 cytomegalovirus-associated TCR beta chains.

The sequenced material came from PBMCs. The receptor was derived from a man younger than 35 in good health and CMV-seronegative. The rearrangement links TRBV25-1 to TRBJ1-4; D unclear. The CDR3 coding sequence is TGTGCCAGCAGTGCCCCGGTGGTTGCTAATGAAAAACTGTTTTTT. Translating gives CASSAPVVANEKLFF.